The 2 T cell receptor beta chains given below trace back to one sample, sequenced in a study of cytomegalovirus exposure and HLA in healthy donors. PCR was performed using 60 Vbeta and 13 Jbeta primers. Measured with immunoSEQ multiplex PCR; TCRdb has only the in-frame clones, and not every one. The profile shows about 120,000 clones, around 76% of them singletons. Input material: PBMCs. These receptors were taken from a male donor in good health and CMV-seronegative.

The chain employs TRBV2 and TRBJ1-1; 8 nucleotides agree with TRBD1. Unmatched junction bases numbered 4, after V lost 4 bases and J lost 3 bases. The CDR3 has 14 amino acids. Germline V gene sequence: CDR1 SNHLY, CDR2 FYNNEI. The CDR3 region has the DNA TGTGCCAGCAGTGCAGAGGGACAGGACACTGAAGCTTTCTTT. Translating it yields CASSAEGQDTEAFF.

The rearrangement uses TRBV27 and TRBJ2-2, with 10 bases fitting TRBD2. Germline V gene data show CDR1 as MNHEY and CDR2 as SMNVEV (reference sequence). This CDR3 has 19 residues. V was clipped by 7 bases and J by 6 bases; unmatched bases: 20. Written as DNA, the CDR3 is TGTGCCAGCAAGGCCCCGGGACTAGCGCCTCACCGTAAACCCGGGGAGCTGTTTTTT. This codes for CASKAPGLAPHRKPGELFF.